Shown below are 24 T cell receptor beta chains from a single sample sequenced in a study of blood T cell repertoires in COVID-19. TCRdb's copy holds only in-frame clones and misses some; the assay was immunoSEQ multiplex PCR. This table has roughly 290,000 clones, about 82% appearing once. The sequenced sample consisted of peripheral blood. These receptors came from a woman aged 45 to 65 with active or convalescent COVID-19.

V and J are TRBV27 and TRBJ1-6; 7 bases align to TRBD1. The CDR3 contains 15 residues. Unmatched junction bases numbered 8, after V lost 6 bases and J lost 6 bases. Germline V lookup: CDR1 MNHEY, CDR2 SMNVEV (reference sequence). As DNA, the CDR3 is TGTGCCAGCAGAGCTAGACAGGGCGCTAATTCACCCCTCCACTTT. This gives the protein CASRARQGANSPLHF.

The chain is built from TRBV4-1 and TRBJ2-1; D unclear. Between the trimmed V and J ends, which lost 1 base and 0 bases, there was a span of 7 bases. CDR1 and CDR2 from the germline V gene are MGHRA and YSYEKL. CDR3 length: 15 amino acids. The DNA of the CDR3 is TGCGCCAGCAGCCAAGCAGCGAGCTCCTACAATGAGCAGTTCTTC. It translates to CASSQAASSYNEQFF.

V and J are TRBV4-1 and TRBJ2-1; D call uncertain. Germline CDR1 reads MGHRA; CDR2 reads YSYEKL. Trimming stripped 4 bases from V and 2 bases from J, with 15 bases between. The CDR3 has 16 amino acids. The CDR3 coding sequence is TGCGCCAGCAGCCCCCGCGGAGCGTCCACCTACAATGAGCAGTTCTTC. It encodes CASSPRGASTYNEQFF.

This clone was counted between two and nine times. The chain employs TRBV3-1 (or the pseudogene TRBV3-2) and TRBJ2-1; 15 positions agree with TRBD2. The germline CDR1 and CDR2 sequences are LGHDT and YNNKEL (reference sequence). V trimming: 1 base; J trimming: 8 bases; junction bases outside the gene matches: 6. The CDR3 totals 17 residues. The CDR3 coding sequence is TGTGCCAGCAGCCAAGGGGGACTAGCGGGAGGCAGCGATGAGCAGTTCTTC. It specifies CASSQGGLAGGSDEQFF.

The chain employs TRBV6-5 and TRBJ2-3; D might be TRBD1 (5 bases). V lost 0 bases and J 5 bases, leaving 15 bases between the germline ends. The CDR3 runs to 16 residues. CDR1 and CDR2 (germline): MNHEY, SVGAGI. As DNA, the CDR3 is TGTGCCAGCAGTTACTCCCCCCCAGGGTCGGGAGATACGCAGTATTTT. It encodes CASSYSPPGSGDTQYF.

J is TRBJ2-5 and V is TRBV6-5; D might be TRBD1 (6 bases). The germline V gene has CDR1 MNHEY and CDR2 SVGAGI. CDR3 length: 13 amino acids. Between the trimmed V and J ends, which lost 11 bases and 4 bases, there was a span of 17 bases. The CDR3 DNA reads TGTGCCGTCACAAGGGGGAGTGGAGAGACCCAGTACTTC. Amino acid sequence: CAVTRGSGETQYF.

The genes are TRBV5-4 and TRBJ2-7; maybe TRBD1 (6 bases). V was clipped by 5 bases and J by 1 base, with 10 bases between them. The CDR3 sequence is 13 residues long. CDR1 SGHNT and CDR2 YYREEE come from the germline V gene (reference sequence). The CDR3 loop is CASRDRSSYEQYF. The CDR3 bases are TGTGCCAGCAGGGACAGATCGTCCTACGAGCAGTACTTC.

The CDR3 here is CASSAILAGDTQYF. The CDR3 region has the DNA TGTGCCAGCAGCGCAATCCTAGCGGGAGATACGCAGTATTTT. The J gene is TRBJ2-3, the V gene TRBV6-5, with 8 nucleotides matching TRBD2. The CDR3 has 14 residues. Per germline, CDR1 MNHEY and CDR2 SVGAGI. V gave up 6 bases and J gave up 5 bases; unmatched junction bases: 7.

The rearrangement joins TRBV9 to TRBJ2-1; 8 nucleotides align to TRBD1. Per germline, CDR1 SGDLS and CDR2 YYNGEE. The CDR3 runs to 15 residues. J lost 3 bases, V lost 1 base, and 3 bases had no gene match. Here the CDR3 DNA reads TGTGCCAGCAGCGTAAGGACAGGGCTCTACAATGAGCAGTTCTTC. It codes for CASSVRTGLYNEQFF.

The chain is built from TRBV7-2 and TRBJ1-1, with TRBD1 matching 7 bases. The CDR3 extends over 12 amino acids. V trimming: 5 bases; J trimming: 10 bases; junction bases outside the gene matches: 7. The germline gives CDR1 SGHTA, CDR2 FQGNSA. The CDR3 spells CASSPAYRGAFF. The DNA of the CDR3 is TGTGCCAGCAGCCCCGCTTACAGGGGAGCTTTCTTT.

The J gene is TRBJ2-1, the V gene TRBV5-1, with 9 bases that match TRBD2. The germline gives CDR1 SGHRS, CDR2 YFSETQ. Trimming cost V 0 bases and J 10 bases; bases outside gene matches: 8. This CDR3 has 15 residues. Here the CDR3 DNA reads TGCGCCAGCAGCTTGGGACTAGCGGCCCCCGGGGAGCAGTTCTTC. Its translation is CASSLGLAAPGEQFF.

V and J are TRBV13 and TRBJ1-2, with D possibly being TRBD1 (5 bases). The ends were cut back, 1 base at V and 6 bases at J, with 9 bases in the middle. CDR1 and CDR2 (germline): PRHDT, FYEKMQ (reference sequence). The CDR3 loop spans 13 amino acids. The CDR3: CASSLVSGDGYTF. The CDR3 DNA follows: TGTGCCAGCAGCTTAGTGTCGGGGGATGGCTACACCTTC.

The chain joins TRBV30 to TRBJ1-2; perhaps TRBD1 as D (6 bases). CDR1 and CDR2 (germline): GTSNPN, SVGIG (reference sequence). The CDR3 extends over 13 amino acids. Trimming took 8 bases from V and 6 from J, leaving 19 bases between them. The CDR3 protein is CAEDRSNLDGYTF. DNA of the CDR3: TGTGCCGAAGACAGGAGCAATCTGGATGGCTACACCTTC. The full variable domain, rest sourced from reference TRBV30 and TRBJ1-2, is SQTIHQWPATLVQPVGSPLSLECTVEGTSNPNLYWYRQAAGRGLQLLFYSVGIGQISSEVPQNLSASRPQDRQFILSSKKLLLSDSGFYLCAEDRSNLDGYTFGSGTRLTVV.

The rearrangement joins TRBV13 to TRBJ2-7, with 7 bases matching TRBD1. Germline V CDR1 and CDR2: PRHDT, FYEKMQ (reference sequence). Unmatched junction bases numbered 6, after V lost 5 bases and J lost 2 bases. CDR3 length: 14 residues. CDR3 in DNA: TGTGCCAGCAGCCGCCGGGACAGCACCTACGAGCAGTACTTC. Its protein product is CASSRRDSTYEQYF.

The chain couples TRBV20-1 to TRBJ1-5; 7 bases align to TRBD1. V lost 5 bases and J lost 11; bases outside the gene matches: 6. This CDR3 has 11 amino acids. Germline-derived CDR1 and CDR2 are DFQATT and SNEGSKA (reference sequence). The CDR3 DNA reads TGCAGTGCTCCTGACAGGGCAACCCAGCATTTT. Its protein is CSAPDRATQHF.

The V call is TRBV27, the J call TRBJ1-2; D gene ambiguous. The V and J ends lost 1 base and 8 bases respectively, with 11 bases between them. From germline, CDR1 is MNHEY and CDR2 SMNVEV (reference sequence). This CDR3 has 13 amino acids. CDR3 bases: TGTGCCAGCAGTTTATTGCCAGGAGGCGGCTACACCTTC. Translating it yields CASSLLPGGGYTF.

This chain's CDR3 is CASSLQQGRNQPQHF. The CDR3, as DNA: TGTGCCAGCAGCTTGCAACAGGGAAGGAATCAGCCCCAGCATTTT. The rearrangement joins TRBV7-2 to TRBJ1-5; D is possibly TRBD1 (6 bases). The germline V gene encodes CDR1 SGHTA and CDR2 FQGNSA. V lost 3 bases to trimming and J lost 4 bases, with 13 bases between them. This CDR3 spans 15 amino acids.

The chain uses TRBV14 and TRBJ2-1, with D tentatively TRBD1 (6 bases). V dropped 8 bases and J dropped 4 bases, with 24 bases sitting between them. This CDR3 region has 17 residues. The germline V gene encodes CDR1 SGHDN and CDR2 FVKESK. In nucleotides, the CDR3 is TGTGCCAGCGCATCACAGGGCCGGACTCTTTATTACAATGAGCAGTTCTTC. It is translated as CASASQGRTLYYNEQFF.

The chain employs TRBV3-1 (or the pseudogene TRBV3-2) and TRBJ2-5; a possible D gene is TRBD2 (6 bases). The ends were cut back, 1 base at V and 5 bases at J, with 11 bases in the middle. Germline CDR1 and CDR2: LGHDT and YNNKEL (reference sequence). This CDR3 is built from 14 residues. This CDR3 reads CASSQGALAETQYF. The CDR3 coding sequence is TGTGCCAGCAGCCAAGGCGCCCTAGCGGAGACCCAGTACTTC.

In this sample, this clone turned up a few times. The genes are TRBV10-3 and TRBJ2-1; D remains unclear. Trimming cost V 2 bases and J 13 bases, with 12 bases left between them. CDR1 and CDR2 (germline): ENHRY, SYGVKD. CDR3 length: 12 residues. CDR3 sequence reads: CAISEDSLGQFF. In DNA form, the CDR3 reads TGTGCCATCAGTGAGGACTCATTAGGACAGTTCTTC.

The sample holds one count of this clone. The chain joins TRBV4-1 to TRBJ1-4; D is uncertain. V was trimmed by 1 base and J by 3 bases, leaving 6 bases between them. This CDR3 has 14 residues. Germline V CDR1 and CDR2: MGHRA, YSYEKL. CDR3 sequence: CASSQGSANEKLFF. In DNA, the CDR3 is TGCGCCAGCAGCCAAGGTTCGGCTAATGAAAAACTGTTTTTT.

This clone has just one count. This chain connects TRBV6-5 to TRBJ2-2; D gene ambiguous. The V gene's germline CDR1 is MNHEY and CDR2 SVGAGI. The CDR3 spans 15 residues. Trimming stripped 9 bases from V and 0 bases from J, with 14 bases between. CDR3 sequence: CASYVSPSNTGELFF. The CDR3, as DNA: TGTGCCAGTTATGTTAGTCCTTCGAACACCGGGGAGCTGTTTTTT.

The chain employs TRBV10-3 and TRBJ2-5; 7 bases map to TRBD1. The CDR3 length is 15 residues. Germline-derived CDR1 and CDR2 are ENHRY and SYGVKD. V trimming: 5 bases; J trimming: 2 bases; junction bases outside the gene matches: 8. CDR3 protein: CAISSGQSLQETQYF. For the CDR3, the DNA is TGTGCCATCAGTTCGGGACAGAGCCTACAAGAGACCCAGTACTTC.

V usage is TRBV6-5 and J usage is TRBJ2-7; 10 nucleotides align to TRBD2. V gave up 6 bases and J gave up 7 bases; unmatched junction bases: 6. The CDR3 spans 13 residues. CDR1 and CDR2 from the germline V gene are MNHEY and SVGAGI. In nucleotides, the CDR3 is TGTGCCAGCAGCTTTGGGACTAGCGCAGAGCAGTACTTC. As protein: CASSFGTSAEQYF.